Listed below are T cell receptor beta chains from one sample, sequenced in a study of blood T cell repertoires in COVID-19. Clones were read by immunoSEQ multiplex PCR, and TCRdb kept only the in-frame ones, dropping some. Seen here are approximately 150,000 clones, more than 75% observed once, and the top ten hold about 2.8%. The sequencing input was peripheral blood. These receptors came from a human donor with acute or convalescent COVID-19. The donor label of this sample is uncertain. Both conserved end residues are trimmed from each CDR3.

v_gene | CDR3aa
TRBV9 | ASSPRGGVNYEQY
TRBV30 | AWRGTGGGNSPLH
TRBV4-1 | ASRDRGLSGNTIY
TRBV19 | ASRHERGGQDTQY
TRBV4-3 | ASSRYRGSGNTIY
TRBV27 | ASSPRESSYNEQF
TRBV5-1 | ASQKTYLGGYT
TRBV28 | ASSLPDRTNEKLF
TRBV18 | ASSVSGGQETQY
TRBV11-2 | ASSPRSPDTQY
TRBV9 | ASSVGTSGGPGYTDTQY
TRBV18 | ASATDRAYEQY
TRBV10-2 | ASRRAQGNYGYT
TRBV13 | ASSLGGVGNQPQH
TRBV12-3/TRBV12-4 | ASSLGQGRGYT
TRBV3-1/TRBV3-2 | ASSQVGDTEAF
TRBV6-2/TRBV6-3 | ASSPGQRGRQPQH
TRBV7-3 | ASSFGQGRQF
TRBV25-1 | ASSEAGNGYT
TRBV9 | ASSVGDHREEKLF